A selection of T cell receptor beta chains follows, all from one sample in a study of shared clonotypes between healthy human individuals. The data were produced by immunoSEQ multiplex PCR, yet TCRdb's version contains in-frame clones alone and is incomplete. The data show some 2,000,000 clones, around 95% seen once. The specimen sequenced was naive CD4+ T cells sorted from blood. These receptor sequences come from a man between 18 and 35 years old in good health. Both conserved end residues are trimmed from each CDR3. The order of the fields is J gene, V gene, CDR3 protein.

J gene: TRBJ1-2; V gene: TRBV18; CDR3 protein: ASSPAGQGAKGYT
J gene: TRBJ2-1; V gene: TRBV6-1; CDR3 protein: ASSEAAGGYEQF
J gene: TRBJ1-2; V gene: TRBV5-1; CDR3 protein: ASSGQGFFGYT
J gene: TRBJ2-1; V gene: TRBV5-4; CDR3 protein: ASSLDGRAGSEQF
J gene: TRBJ1-1; V gene: TRBV10-3; CDR3 protein: AISDYGSPGNTEAF
J gene: TRBJ2-7; V gene: TRBV27; CDR3 protein: ASSLDRTSGVNYEQY
J gene: TRBJ1-2; V gene: TRBV15; CDR3 protein: ATRGGGINYGYT
J gene: TRBJ1-5; V gene: TRBV10-3; CDR3 protein: AISESGRDQPQH
J gene: TRBJ2-1; V gene: TRBV7-2; CDR3 protein: ASSLVALAAYNEQF
J gene: TRBJ1-5; V gene: TRBV7-3; CDR3 protein: ASSRGRGQPQH
J gene: TRBJ1-2; V gene: TRBV28; CDR3 protein: ASSSWPAANYGYT
J gene: TRBJ1-3; V gene: TRBV28; CDR3 protein: ASSHLGRLIY
J gene: TRBJ2-3; V gene: TRBV5-1; CDR3 protein: ASSLDPSTDTQY
J gene: TRBJ2-6; V gene: TRBV5-1; CDR3 protein: ASSHGTSSGANVLT
J gene: TRBJ2-7; V gene: TRBV5-1; CDR3 protein: ASSLEPTLYEQY
J gene: TRBJ2-7; V gene: TRBV9; CDR3 protein: ASSVEDRAGEQY
J gene: TRBJ2-3; V gene: TRBV29-1; CDR3 protein: SVLGTSTDTQY
J gene: TRBJ1-2; V gene: TRBV7-2; CDR3 protein: ASSLGYTNYGYT
J gene: TRBJ2-1; V gene: TRBV4-3; CDR3 protein: ASSLGGTPSYNEQF
J gene: TRBJ1-1; V gene: TRBV5-1; CDR3 protein: ASSLGQGGTEAF
J gene: TRBJ1-1; V gene: TRBV6-4; CDR3 protein: ASSENRGLKAF
J gene: TRBJ2-7; V gene: TRBV5-4; CDR3 protein: ASSLGPKQY
J gene: TRBJ2-7; V gene: TRBV18; CDR3 protein: ASSSTGAYEQY
J gene: TRBJ2-2; V gene: TRBV5-1; CDR3 protein: ASSLGTGNTGELF
J gene: TRBJ2-7; V gene: TRBV7-2; CDR3 protein: ASSQTSGGQYEQY
J gene: TRBJ1-2; V gene: TRBV10-3; CDR3 protein: AISDQNRVGGYGYT
J gene: TRBJ1-5; V gene: TRBV19; CDR3 protein: ASSIGGRPNQPQH
J gene: TRBJ1-1; V gene: TRBV5-1; CDR3 protein: ASSLEDFTEAF
J gene: TRBJ1-2; V gene: TRBV29-1; CDR3 protein: SVGPEGYT
J gene: TRBJ1-1; V gene: TRBV19; CDR3 protein: ASSTGQLNTEAF
J gene: TRBJ2-3; V gene: TRBV10-3; CDR3 protein: AISRVDTQY